This TCR beta chain was identified in a study of blood T cell repertoires in COVID-19. Clinical histories supplied by participants themselves formed the basis of cohort assignment. V dropped 1 base and J dropped 9 bases, with 13 bases sitting between them. Germline CDR1 and CDR2: LNHDA and SQIVND (reference sequence). The CDR3 spans 14 residues. The authors' processing: Estimation of nucleated cell counts was performed using reference gene primer amplification. TCRdb's table, derived via immunoSEQ multiplex PCR, lists solely in-frame clones and lacks some. V and J calls and clone size follow that table, whereas D and trimming were derived from the DNA. This sample has a few hundred thousand clones, with approximately 85% found just once.

The specimen sequenced was PBMCs or T cells enriched from blood (not recorded which). The chain uses TRBV19 and TRBJ1-5, with no clear D. This clonotype originated in a woman aged 25 to 45 who had recovered from COVID-19. The CDR3 here is CASSIAAGARPQHF. CDR3 DNA: TGTGCCAGTAGTATAGCGGCCGGAGCAAGGCCCCAGCATTTT.